This T cell receptor beta chain came from a study of Ad26.COV2.S vaccination and SARS-CoV-2 variants. The study, taken as a whole, reports: Total responses of T cells may have been underestimated by the analyses of TCR breadth and depth. Participants in the vaccine arm had higher spike-specific TCR breadth; placebo recipients had lower. With respect to non-spike TCR breadth, vaccine and placebo recipients were similar. Spike-specific responses of CD8+ and CD4+ T cells were reported to display substantial breadth after vaccination.

Concerning this clone: As yet, its antigen is unknown.

The J segment lost 0 bases and the V segment lost 6 bases, leaving 5 bases of the junction unmatched. The CDR3 runs 17 residues. Germline V CDR1 and CDR2: SGDLS, YYNGEE. Only in-frame clones appear in the TCRdb table, and some are missing; sequencing was by immunoSEQ multiplex PCR. The sample holds just over 350,000 clones, roughly 94% seen once. The receptor comes from a human donor who had recovered from COVID-19. Specimen: peripheral blood, collected after recovery from COVID-19. The chain couples TRBV9 to TRBJ2-2; 13 nucleotides line up with TRBD2. The CDR3 coding sequence is TGTGCCAGCAAGCCCACTAGCGGGGGGGCGAACACCGGGGAGCTGTTTTTT. Its protein is CASKPTSGGANTGELFF.